This T cell receptor beta chain was observed in a study of human T cells and chemical hapten exposure. Time point: patch test 1, 2 weeks after DPC sensitization. This sample's treatment: therapeutic diphenylcyclopropenone sensitization with weekly scalp DPC. One entry per CDR3 protein, called by TCRdb with MiXCR from the RACE reads. The table includes about 120,000 distinct CDR3 sequences, over 10% detected once. This clonotype has ten or more counts. This CDR3 has 17 residues. J gave up 1 base and V 6 bases, and 12 bases lay outside the gene matches. V is TRBV12-3 or TRBV12-4 and J is TRBJ1-1, with 9 positions matching TRBD1. This receptor was identified in a woman aged 45-65 years with alopecia areata. Some clones in this sample may be carry-over from other donors' samples. The material was whole blood, obtained in connection with sensitization to the hapten diphenylcyclopropenone (DPC). The CDR3 loop reads CASRHRDRVPRNTEAFF. The CDR3 nucleotides are TGTGCCAGCAGACACCGGGACAGGGTTCCCAGGAACACTGAAGCTTTCTTT.